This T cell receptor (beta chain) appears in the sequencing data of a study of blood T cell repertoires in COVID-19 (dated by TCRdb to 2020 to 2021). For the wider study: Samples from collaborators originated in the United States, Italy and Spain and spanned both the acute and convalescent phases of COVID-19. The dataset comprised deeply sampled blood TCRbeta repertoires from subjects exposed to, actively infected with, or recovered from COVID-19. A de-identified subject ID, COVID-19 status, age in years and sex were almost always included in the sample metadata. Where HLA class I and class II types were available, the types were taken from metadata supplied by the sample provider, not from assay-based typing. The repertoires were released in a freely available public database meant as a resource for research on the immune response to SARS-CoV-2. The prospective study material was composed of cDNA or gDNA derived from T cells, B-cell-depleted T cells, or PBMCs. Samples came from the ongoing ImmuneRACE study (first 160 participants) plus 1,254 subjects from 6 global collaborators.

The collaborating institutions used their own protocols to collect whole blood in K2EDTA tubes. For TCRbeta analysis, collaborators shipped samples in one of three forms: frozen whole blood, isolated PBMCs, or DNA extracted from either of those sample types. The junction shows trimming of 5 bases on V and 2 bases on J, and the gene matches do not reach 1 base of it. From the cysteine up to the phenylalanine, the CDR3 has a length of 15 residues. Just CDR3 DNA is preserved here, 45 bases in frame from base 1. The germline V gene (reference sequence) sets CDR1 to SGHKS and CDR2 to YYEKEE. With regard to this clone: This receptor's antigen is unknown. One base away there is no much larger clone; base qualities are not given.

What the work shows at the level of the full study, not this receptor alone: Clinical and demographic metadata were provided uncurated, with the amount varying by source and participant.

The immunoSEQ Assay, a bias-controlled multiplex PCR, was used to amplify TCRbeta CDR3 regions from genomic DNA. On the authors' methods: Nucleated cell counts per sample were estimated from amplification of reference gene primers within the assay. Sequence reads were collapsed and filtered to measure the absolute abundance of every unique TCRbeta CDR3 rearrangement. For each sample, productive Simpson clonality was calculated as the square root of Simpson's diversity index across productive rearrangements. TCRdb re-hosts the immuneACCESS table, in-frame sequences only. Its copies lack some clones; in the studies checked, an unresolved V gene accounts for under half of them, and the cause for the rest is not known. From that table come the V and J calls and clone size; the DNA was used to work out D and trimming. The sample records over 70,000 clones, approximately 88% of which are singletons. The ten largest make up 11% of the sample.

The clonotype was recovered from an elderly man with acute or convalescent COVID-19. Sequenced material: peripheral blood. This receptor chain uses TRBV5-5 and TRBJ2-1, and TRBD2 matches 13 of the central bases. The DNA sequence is TGTGCCAGCAGGGGGACTAGCGGGGCCTACAATGAGCAGTTCTTC. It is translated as CASRGTSGAYNEQFF.